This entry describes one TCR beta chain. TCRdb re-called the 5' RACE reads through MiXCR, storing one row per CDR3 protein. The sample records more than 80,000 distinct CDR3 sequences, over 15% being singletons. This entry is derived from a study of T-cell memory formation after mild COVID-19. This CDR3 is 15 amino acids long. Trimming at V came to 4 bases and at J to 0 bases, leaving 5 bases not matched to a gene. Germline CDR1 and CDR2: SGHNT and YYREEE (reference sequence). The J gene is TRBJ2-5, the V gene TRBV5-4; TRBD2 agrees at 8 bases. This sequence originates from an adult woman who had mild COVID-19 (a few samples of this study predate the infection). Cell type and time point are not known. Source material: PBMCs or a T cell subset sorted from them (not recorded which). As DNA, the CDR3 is TGTGCCAGCAGCAACGGGGGGGTGAACCAAGAGACCCAGTACTTC. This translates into CASSNGGVNQETQYF.